This T cell receptor (beta chain) was retrieved from a study of metastatic and nonmetastatic thyroid tumors. At the level of the study: Both malignant and benign thyroid patients supplied peripheral blood and tumor or nodule tissue samples, across which the repertoires of these patients were then compared. General study findings and limits: When malignant thyroid tumors were compared with benign nodules, TCR beta diversity was reportedly significantly higher in the malignant tumors. This held in both blood and tumor samples.

The V end was cut by 5 bases, the J end by 0 bases, with 17 bases between. The CDR3 runs to 16 residues. Germline lookup yields CDR1 MNHEY and CDR2 SMNVEV (reference sequence). The entire patient cohort was treatment-naive prior to thyroid surgery. TCRdb re-clonotyped the PCR reads through MiXCR. This table has 40,000 or so clones, approximately 15% appearing once. As for this clone: The target antigen is unknown.

The chain links TRBV27 to TRBJ2-7, with D tentatively TRBD1 (6 bases). Sequenced sample: blood. This TCR was recovered from a female donor with papillary thyroid cancer or a benign thyroid nodule (not recorded which). Some clones in this sample may be carry-over from other donors' samples. The CDR3 bases are TGTGCCAGCAGTACCCGGAGACAGGTCCCCTCCTACGAGCAGTACTTC. Its translation: CASSTRRQVPSYEQYF.